This TCR beta chain came from a study of T cells in Graves' hyperthyroidism and ophthalmopathy. In the study overall: Initial diagnosis, before any treatment, was when peripheral blood was collected.

Each diagnosis was grounded in clinical symptoms, serum thyroxine and TRAb, thyroid ultrasound, and orbital computed tomography. Turning to this clonotype: The antigen is unknown.

V was clipped by 3 bases and J by 2 bases, with 8 bases between them. This CDR3 has 12 residues. The germline V gene has CDR1 GTSNPN and CDR2 SVGIG (reference sequence). General study points: Separation of ophthalmopathy from stable hyperthyroidism was achieved by a 13 V-J model. Blood also contained most expanded thyroid clonotypes above 0.001.

RNA transcripts gave rise to amplified TCR beta CDR3 regions. Primed by the HTBI set, a first-round RT-PCR was run on the TCR CDR3. A single record per CDR3 protein comes from TCRdb applying MiXCR to the multiplex PCR reads. Among 730,000 or so distinct CDR3 sequences listed, around 19% were seen once. Sequenced input: blood. The chain uses TRBV30 and TRBJ2-7; the D call may be TRBD1 or TRBD2 (5 bases each). The receptor comes from a woman in her forties or fifties with Graves' hyperthyroidism that later progressed to Graves' ophthalmopathy. The CDR3 DNA reads as TGTGCCTGGAGCCCGGGACCCTACGAGCAGTACTTC. This gives the protein CAWSPGPYEQYF. The whole variable domain, remainder taken from reference TRBV30 and TRBJ2-7, is SQTIHQWPATLVQPVGSPLSLECTVEGTSNPNLYWYRQAAGRGLQLLFYSVGIGQISSEVPQNLSASRPQDRQFILSSKKLLLSDSGFYLCAWSPGPYEQYFGPGTRLTVT.